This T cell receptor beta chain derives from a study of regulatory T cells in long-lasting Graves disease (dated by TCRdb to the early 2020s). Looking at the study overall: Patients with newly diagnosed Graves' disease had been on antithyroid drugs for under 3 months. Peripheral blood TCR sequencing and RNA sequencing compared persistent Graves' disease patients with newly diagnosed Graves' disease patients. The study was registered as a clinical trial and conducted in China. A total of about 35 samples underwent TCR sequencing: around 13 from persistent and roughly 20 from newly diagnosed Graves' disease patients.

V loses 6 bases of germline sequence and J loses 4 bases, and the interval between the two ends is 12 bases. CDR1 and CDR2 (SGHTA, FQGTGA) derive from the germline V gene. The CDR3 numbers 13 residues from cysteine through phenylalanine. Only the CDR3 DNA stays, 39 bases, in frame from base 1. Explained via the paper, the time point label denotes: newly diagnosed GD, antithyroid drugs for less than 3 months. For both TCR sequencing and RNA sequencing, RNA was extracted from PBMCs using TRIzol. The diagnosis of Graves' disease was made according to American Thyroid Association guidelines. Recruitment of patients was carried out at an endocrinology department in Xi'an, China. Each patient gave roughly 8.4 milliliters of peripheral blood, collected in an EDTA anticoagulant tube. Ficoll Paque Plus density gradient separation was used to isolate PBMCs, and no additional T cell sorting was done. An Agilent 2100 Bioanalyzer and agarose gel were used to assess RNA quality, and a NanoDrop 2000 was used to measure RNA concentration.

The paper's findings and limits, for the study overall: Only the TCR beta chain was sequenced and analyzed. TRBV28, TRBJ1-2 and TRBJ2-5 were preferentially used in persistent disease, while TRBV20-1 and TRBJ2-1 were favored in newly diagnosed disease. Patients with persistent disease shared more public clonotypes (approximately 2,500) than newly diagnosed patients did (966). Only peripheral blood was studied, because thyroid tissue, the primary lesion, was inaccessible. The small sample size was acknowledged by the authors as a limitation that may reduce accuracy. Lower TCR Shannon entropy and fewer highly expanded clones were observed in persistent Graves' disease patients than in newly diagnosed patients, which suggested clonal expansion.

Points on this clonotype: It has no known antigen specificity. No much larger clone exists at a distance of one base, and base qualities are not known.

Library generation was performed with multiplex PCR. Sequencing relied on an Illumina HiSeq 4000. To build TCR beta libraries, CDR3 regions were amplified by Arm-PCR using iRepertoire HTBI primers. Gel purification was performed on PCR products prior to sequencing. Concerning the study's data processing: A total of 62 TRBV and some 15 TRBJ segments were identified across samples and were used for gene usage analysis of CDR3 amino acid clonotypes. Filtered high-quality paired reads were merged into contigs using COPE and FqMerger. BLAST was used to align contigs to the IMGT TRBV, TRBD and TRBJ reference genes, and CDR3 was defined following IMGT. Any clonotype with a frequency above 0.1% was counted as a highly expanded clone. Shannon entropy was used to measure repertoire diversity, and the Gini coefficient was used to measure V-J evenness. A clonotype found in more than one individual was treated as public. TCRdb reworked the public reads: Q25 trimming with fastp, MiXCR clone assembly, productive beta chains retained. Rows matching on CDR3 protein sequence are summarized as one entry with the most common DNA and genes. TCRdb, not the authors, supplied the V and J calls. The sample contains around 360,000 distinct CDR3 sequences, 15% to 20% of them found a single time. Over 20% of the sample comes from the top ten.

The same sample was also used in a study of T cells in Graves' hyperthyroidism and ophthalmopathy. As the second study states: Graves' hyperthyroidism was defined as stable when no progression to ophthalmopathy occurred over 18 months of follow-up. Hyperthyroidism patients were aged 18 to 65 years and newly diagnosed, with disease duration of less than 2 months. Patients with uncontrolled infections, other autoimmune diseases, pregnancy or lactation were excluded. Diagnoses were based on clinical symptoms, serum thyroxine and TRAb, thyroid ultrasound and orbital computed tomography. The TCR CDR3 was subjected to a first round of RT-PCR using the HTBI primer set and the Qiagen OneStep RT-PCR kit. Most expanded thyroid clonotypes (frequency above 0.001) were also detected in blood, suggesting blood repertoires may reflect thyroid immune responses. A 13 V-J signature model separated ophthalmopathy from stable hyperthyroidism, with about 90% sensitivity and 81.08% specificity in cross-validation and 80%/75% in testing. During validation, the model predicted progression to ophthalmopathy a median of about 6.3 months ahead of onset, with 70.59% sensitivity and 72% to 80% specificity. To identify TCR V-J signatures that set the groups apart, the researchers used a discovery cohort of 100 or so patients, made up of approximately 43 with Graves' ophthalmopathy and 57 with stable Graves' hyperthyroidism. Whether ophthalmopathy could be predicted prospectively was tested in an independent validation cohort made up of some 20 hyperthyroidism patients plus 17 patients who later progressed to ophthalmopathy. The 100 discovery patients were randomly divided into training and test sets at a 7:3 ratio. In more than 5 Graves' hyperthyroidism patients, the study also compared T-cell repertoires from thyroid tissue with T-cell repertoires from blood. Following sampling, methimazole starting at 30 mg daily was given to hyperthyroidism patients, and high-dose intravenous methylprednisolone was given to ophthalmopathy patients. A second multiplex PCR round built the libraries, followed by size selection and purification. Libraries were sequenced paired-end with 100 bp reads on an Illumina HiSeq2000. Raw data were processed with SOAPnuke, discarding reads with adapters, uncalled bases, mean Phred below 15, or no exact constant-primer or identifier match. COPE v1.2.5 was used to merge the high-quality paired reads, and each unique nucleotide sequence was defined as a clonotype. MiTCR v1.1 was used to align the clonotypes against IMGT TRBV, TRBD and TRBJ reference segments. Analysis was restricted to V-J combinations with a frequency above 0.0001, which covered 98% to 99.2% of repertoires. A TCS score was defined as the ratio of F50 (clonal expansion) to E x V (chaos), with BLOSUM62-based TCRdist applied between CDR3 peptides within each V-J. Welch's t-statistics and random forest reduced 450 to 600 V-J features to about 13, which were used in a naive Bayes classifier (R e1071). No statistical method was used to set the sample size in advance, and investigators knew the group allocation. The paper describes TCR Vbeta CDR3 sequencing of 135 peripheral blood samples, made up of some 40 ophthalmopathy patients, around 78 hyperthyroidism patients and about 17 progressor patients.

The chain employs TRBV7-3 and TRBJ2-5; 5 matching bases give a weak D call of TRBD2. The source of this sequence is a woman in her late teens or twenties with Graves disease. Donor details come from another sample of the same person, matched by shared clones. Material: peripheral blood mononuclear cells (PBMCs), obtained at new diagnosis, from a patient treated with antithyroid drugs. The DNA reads TGTGCCAGCAGTATTGGGAGTGGAGAGACCCAGTACTTC. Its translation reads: CASSIGSGETQYF.